Sequencing of this T cell receptor beta chain was carried out in a study of human T cells and chemical hapten exposure. Each CDR3 protein is one row after TCRdb ran MiXCR on the RACE reads. The sample shows about 200,000 distinct CDR3 sequences, around 25% of them seen only once. V shed 5 bases and J shed 1 base, with 18 bases lying between them. The germline V gene has CDR1 SGHTA and CDR2 FQGNSA. This CDR3 spans 17 amino acids. The sample's time point: patch test 3, about 24 weeks after DPC sensitization. Treatment defined: therapeutic diphenylcyclopropenone sensitization with weekly scalp DPC. The chain recombines TRBV7-2 with TRBJ2-1, with unresolved D. This TCR came from a woman in her 40s with alopecia areata. Some clones in this sample may be carry-over from other donors' samples. Sequencing used whole blood, obtained in connection with sensitization to the hapten diphenylcyclopropenone (DPC). This chain's CDR3 is CASSRLHRAPSYNEQFF. DNA for the CDR3: TGTGCCAGCAGCAGACTCCACCGGGCCCCATCCTACAATGAGCAGTTCTTC.